This T cell receptor beta chain was identified during a study of T cell repertoires in cytomegalovirus infection. Whole-study context: Public TCR beta signatures were indicative of both CMV infection and a matching HLA type.

Study-level points and caveats: CMV-specific TCR beta clonotypes restricted by HLA-C dominated the ex vivo response. Summed frequency of public TCR beta families distinguished CMV carriers with the relevant HLA.

This clonotype was seen a few times. The antigen is not known. An end of the junction differs from the germline gene, which may be a read error. A single record per CDR3 protein comes from TCRdb applying MiXCR to the reads. The table has some 170,000 distinct CDR3 sequences, about 18% seen once. Germline lookup yields CDR1 LGHNT and CDR2 FRNRAP. This CDR3 has 11 residues. The sample comprised CD8+ T cells from PBMCs. V usage is TRBV12-5 and J usage is TRBJ1-5, with no clear D. The sequence derives from a human donor in good health (CMV status not recorded). Some clones in this sample may be carry-over from other donors' samples. CDR3 coding DNA: TGTGCTAGTGGTTTTACTCAGGCCCAGCATTTT. Its translation: CASGFTQAQHF. The full variable domain, with the rest looked up from reference TRBV12-5 and TRBJ1-5, is DARVTQTPRHKVTEMGQEVTMRCQPILGHNTVFWYRQTMMQGLELLAYFRNRAPLDDSGMPKDRFSAEMPDATLATLKIQPSEPRDSAVYFCASGFTQAQHFGDGTRLSIL.